Presented here are 5 T cell receptor beta chains from one specimen sequenced in a study of T cells in Graves' hyperthyroidism and ophthalmopathy. Authors of the study amplified TCR beta CDR3 regions from RNA transcripts. A first-round RT-PCR of the TCR CDR3 used the HTBI primer set. TCRdb passed the multiplex PCR reads through MiXCR, listing each CDR3 protein once. The data contain more than 600,000 distinct CDR3 sequences, over 15% of them singletons. The material sequenced was blood. The receptors derive from a man between 18 and 29 years old with Graves' hyperthyroidism.

CDR3 nucleotide sequence: TGTGCCAGTAGATCCCCGGGACTAGACATCAATGAGCAGTTCTTC. Its translation: CASRSPGLDINEQFF. The V gene is TRBV19, the J gene TRBJ2-1; 8 positions match TRBD2. The CDR3 covers 15 residues. The J segment lost 6 bases and the V segment lost 6 bases, leaving 10 bases of the junction unmatched. Germline V CDR1 and CDR2: LNHDA, SQIVND (reference sequence).

This clonotype was detected a few times. V is TRBV4-1 and J is TRBJ1-6; possible D gene TRBD1, 6 bases. CDR3 length: 15 amino acids. The V end was cut by 3 bases, the J end by 10 bases, with 16 bases between. Germline V lookup: CDR1 MGHRA, CDR2 YSYEKL. CDR3 DNA: TGCGCCAGCAGCCAGACCGGACAGCAGGACTCACCCCTCCACTTT. This encodes CASSQTGQQDSPLHF.

This clonotype was seen a few times. The chain couples TRBV27 to TRBJ2-7; no reliable D call. Germline V lookup: CDR1 MNHEY, CDR2 SMNVEV (reference sequence). Deletions cut 3 bases from V and 0 bases from J, with 9 bases between. The CDR3 length is 14 residues. The CDR3 nucleotides are TGTGCCAGCAGTTTCAAGGCTTACTCCTACGAGCAGTACTTC. Residues: CASSFKAYSYEQYF.

This clonotype was seen a few times. The chain carries TRBV28 and TRBJ2-7; no reliable D call. Germline-derived CDR1 and CDR2 are MDHEN and SYDVKM. V lost 11 bases and J lost 0, with 11 bases in between. The CDR3 is made up of 12 amino acids. The CDR3 loop is CAGTRSSYEQYF. In DNA form, the CDR3 reads TGTGCCGGCACCCGTTCCTCCTACGAGCAGTACTTC.

This clonotype was observed many times. The rearrangement links TRBV11-2 to TRBJ2-7; no reliable D call. The V end was cut by 4 bases, the J end by 6 bases, with 19 bases between. The CDR3 is 15 amino acids. Looked up from germline, CDR1 is SGHAT and CDR2 is FQNNGV. The CDR3 reads CASSSLSWGLGEQYF. The CDR3 bases are TGTGCCAGCAGCTCCCTAAGCTGGGGTCTAGGCGAGCAGTACTTC.